This T cell receptor (beta chain) was found in a study of T cells after yellow fever vaccination. Study results and caveats: Highly abundant clonotypes carried over from the bulk population could end up in FACS-sorted repertoires as contaminants. Once the booster was given, most primary-vaccination clones reappeared, at 95% to 98% for CD4 and over 75% for CD8.

The CDR3 is 15 residues long. Germline CDR1 reads SGHRS; CDR2 reads YFSETQ. The V end lost 7 bases, the J end lost 9 bases, and 22 bases lay between the germline ends. Making TCR cDNA involved 5'RACE template switching, which added UMIs and a universal primer site. TCRdb reprocessed the 5' RACE reads via MiXCR and lists one record per CDR3 protein. The table records a few hundred thousand distinct CDR3 sequences, 7.5% to 9% of them present only once. This clonotype has a handful of counts. Its matching antigen is unknown. The specimen comprised CD4+ T cells sorted from PBMCs, sampled 5 days after the yellow fever booster vaccination. The TCR comes from a man aged 18 to 35 who received the YFV17D yellow fever vaccine. The chain employs TRBV5-1 and TRBJ2-2, with TRBD2 as a possible D gene (6 bases). CDR3 in DNA: TGCGCCAGCGCCCTGGGGGGTACCGAGATCAGGGAGCTGTTTTTT. Translation gives CASALGGTEIRELFF.